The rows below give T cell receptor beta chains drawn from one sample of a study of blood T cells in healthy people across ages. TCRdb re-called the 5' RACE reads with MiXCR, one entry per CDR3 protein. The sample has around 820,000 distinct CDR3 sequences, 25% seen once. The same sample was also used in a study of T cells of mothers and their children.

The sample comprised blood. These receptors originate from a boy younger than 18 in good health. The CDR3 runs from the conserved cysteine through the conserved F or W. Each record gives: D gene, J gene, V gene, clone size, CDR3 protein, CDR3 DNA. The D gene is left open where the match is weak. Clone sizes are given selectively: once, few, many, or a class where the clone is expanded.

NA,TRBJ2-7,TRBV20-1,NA,CSATVATYEQYF,TGCAGTGCTACGGTTGCAACCTACGAGCAGTACTTC
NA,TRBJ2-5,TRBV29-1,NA,CSVEADPEETQYF,TGCAGCGTTGAAGCAGACCCAGAGGAGACCCAGTACTTC
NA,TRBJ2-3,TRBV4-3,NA,CASSQAPGTDTQYF,TGCGCCAGCAGCCAAGCCCCAGGCACAGATACGCAGTATTTT
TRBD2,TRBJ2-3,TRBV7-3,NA,CASSLGGRAPDTQYF,TGTGCCAGCAGCCTAGGCGGGAGGGCCCCTGATACGCAGTATTTT
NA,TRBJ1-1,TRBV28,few,CASSLPGREAFF,TGTGCCAGCAGTTTGCCGGGCAGAGAAGCTTTCTTT
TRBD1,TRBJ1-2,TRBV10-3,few,CAISAVPGQANPGYTF,TGTGCCATCAGTGCAGTCCCGGGACAGGCAAACCCCGGCTACACCTTC
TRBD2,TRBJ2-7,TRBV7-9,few,CASSLTDWGLAGDYEQYF,TGTGCCAGCAGCTTAACGGACTGGGGACTAGCCGGCGACTACGAGCAGTACTTC
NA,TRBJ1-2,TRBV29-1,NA,CSVESAIWGYGYTF,TGCAGCGTTGAGTCGGCGATATGGGGCTATGGCTACACCTTC
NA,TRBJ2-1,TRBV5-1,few,CASSLEGGGEQFF,TGCGCCAGCAGCTTGGAGGGGGGTGGTGAGCAGTTCTTC
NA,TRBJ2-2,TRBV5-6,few,CASRPGVNTGELFF,TGTGCCAGCAGACCGGGCGTCAACACCGGGGAGCTGTTTTTT
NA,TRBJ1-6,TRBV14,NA,CASSQEYSNSPLHF,TGTGCCAGCAGCCAAGAGTACAGTAATTCACCCCTCCACTTT
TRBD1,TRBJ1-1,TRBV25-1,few,CASSDRASNTEAFF,TGTGCCAGCAGCGACAGGGCCTCGAACACTGAAGCTTTCTTT
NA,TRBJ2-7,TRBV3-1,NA,CASSQDRSSSYEQYF,TGTGCCAGCAGCCAAGATCGCTCGAGCTCCTACGAGCAGTACTTC
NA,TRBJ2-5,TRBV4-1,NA,CASSQDMPPGPTQETQYF,TGCGCCAGCAGCCAAGATATGCCGCCGGGACCCACACAAGAGACCCAGTACTTC
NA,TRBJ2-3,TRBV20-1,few,CSARGWSWGTDTQYF,TGCAGTGCTAGGGGCTGGTCGTGGGGCACAGATACGCAGTATTTT
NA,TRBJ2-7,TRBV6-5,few,CASREGQTYEQYF,TGTGCCAGCAGAGAGGGCCAGACCTACGAGCAGTACTTC
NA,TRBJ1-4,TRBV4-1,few,CASSQLGGSSEKLFF,TGCGCCAGCAGCCAACTAGGGGGTAGTTCGGAAAAACTGTTTTTT
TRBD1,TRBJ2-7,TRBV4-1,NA,CASSLLGAGGNEQYF,TGCGCCAGCAGCCTACTCGGGGCAGGGGGTAACGAGCAGTACTTC
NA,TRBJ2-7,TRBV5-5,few,CASSFLGSTYEQYF,TGTGCCAGCAGCTTTCTAGGGTCGACCTACGAGCAGTACTTC
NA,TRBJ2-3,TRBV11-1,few,CASSLRAGGFADTQYF,TGTGCCAGCAGCTTAAGGGCTGGGGGGTTTGCAGATACGCAGTATTTT
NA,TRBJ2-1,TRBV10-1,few,CASSVFGAAANEQFF,TGCGCCAGCAGTGTCTTCGGGGCTGCGGCGAATGAGCAGTTCTTC
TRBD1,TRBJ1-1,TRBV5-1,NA,CASSLEGTGITEAFF,TGCGCCAGCAGCTTGGAAGGGACAGGGATAACTGAAGCTTTCTTT
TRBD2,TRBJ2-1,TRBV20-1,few,CSAIAGGQIYEQFF,TGCAGTGCTATAGCGGGGGGACAAATATATGAGCAGTTCTTC
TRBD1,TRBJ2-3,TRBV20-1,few,CSAKGQEAGTQYF,TGCAGTGCTAAGGGACAGGAGGCTGGTACGCAGTATTTT